One and the same sample provided the 6 T cell receptor beta chains below, sequenced in a study of cytomegalovirus exposure and HLA in healthy donors. The PCR employed 60 Vbeta primers together with 13 Jbeta primers. The protocol was immunoSEQ multiplex PCR, while the TCRdb copy is restricted to in-frame clones and leaves out a portion. The data contain 150,000 to 180,000 clones, 60% to 80% of them singletons. The sample comprised PBMCs. The source is a man younger than 45 in good health and CMV-seropositive.

The chain links TRBV5-1 to TRBJ1-5, with 8 bases lining up with TRBD1. The CDR3 has 15 amino acids. In germline, CDR1 is SGHRS, CDR2 YFSETQ. V lost 0 bases and J lost 4; bases outside the gene matches: 3. The DNA for the CDR3 is TGCGCCAGCAGCTTGGATGGACAGGGTAATCAGCCCCAGCATTTT. It is translated as CASSLDGQGNQPQHF.

Written as DNA, the CDR3 is TGTGCCAGCAGTGAGCAGGGGATCCGGGATGAGCAGTTCTTC. Its translation: CASSEQGIRDEQFF. This chain uses TRBV2 with TRBJ2-1, with D perhaps matching TRBD1 (6 bases). V lost 3 bases and J lost 8, with 14 bases in between. CDR1 is SNHLY, CDR2 FYNNEI, per germline. The CDR3 totals 14 residues. The full variable domain, completed using reference TRBV2 and TRBJ2-1, is EPEVTQTPSHQVTQMGQEVILRCVPISNHLYFYWYRQILGQKVEFLVSFYNNEISEKSEIFDDQFSVERPDGSNFTLKIRSTKLEDSAMYFCASSEQGIRDEQFFGPGTRLTVL.

This clone was counted many times. The chain carries TRBV6-6 and TRBJ1-2; 7 bases match TRBD1. This CDR3 is 13 amino acids long. Germline CDR1 and CDR2: MNHNY and SVGAGI (reference sequence). J lost 5 bases, V lost 5 bases, and 5 bases had no gene match. CDR3 DNA sequence: TGTGCCAGCAGTCAGACACAGGGGTATGGCTACACCTTC. Translation: CASSQTQGYGYTF.

In its sample, this clone was seen once. V is TRBV7-3 and J is TRBJ2-5, with 7 bases lining up with TRBD1. The CDR3 covers 13 residues. CDR1 SGHTA and CDR2 FQGTGA come from the germline V gene. Losses at the gene ends were 3 bases for V and 2 bases for J; bases not matched to a gene: 0. CDR3 region: CASSLGQQETQYF. As DNA, the CDR3 is TGTGCCAGCAGCTTGGGACAGCAAGAGACCCAGTACTTC.

This clone has only one observation. The chain is built from TRBV5-1 and TRBJ1-4, with a possible D match to TRBD1 (5 bases). Germline CDR1 is SGHRS and CDR2 is YFSETQ. V dropped 10 bases and J dropped 12 bases, with 10 bases sitting between them. This CDR3 is 9 amino acids long. The CDR3 nucleotides read TGCGCCCAGCCGGGGGAACTGTTTTTT. Translated, it gives CAQPGELFF.

The rearrangement uses TRBV28 and TRBJ2-3; 15 nucleotides align to TRBD2. Germline V CDR1 and CDR2: MDHEN, SYDVKM. Trimming took 4 bases from V and 8 from J; bases not matched to a gene: 16. This CDR3 region has 19 residues. In nucleotides, the CDR3 is TGTGCCAGCAGTTCTCTCCCGGGACTAGCGGGAGGCTACCCAACTACGCAGTATTTT. Translation: CASSSLPGLAGGYPTTQYF.